Listed here are 19 T cell receptor beta chains from one sample, sequenced in a study of T-cell memory formation after mild COVID-19. TCRdb independently ran MiXCR on the 5' RACE reads; one entry per CDR3 protein. The sample carries some 48,000 distinct CDR3 sequences, approximately 12% recorded once. Material: PBMCs or a T cell subset sorted from them (not recorded which). These receptors originate from a man between 18 and 35 years old who had mild COVID-19 (a few samples of this study predate the infection). Cell type and time point are not known.

The chain combines TRBV9 with TRBJ2-1, with 7 bases identical to TRBD1. Germline CDR1 is SGDLS and CDR2 is YYNGEE. V lost 4 bases to trimming and J lost 2 bases; unmatched junction nucleotides: 9. The CDR3 loop spans 16 amino acids. The CDR3 region has the DNA TGTGCCAGCAGCCCTCAACAGGGGTCAACCTACAATGAGCAGTTCTTC. Translated, it gives CASSPQQGSTYNEQFF.

Concerning this clonotype itself: A much larger clone lies one base from this, so it may be a read error. The chain joins TRBV4-3 to TRBJ2-1, with a tentative D call TRBD2 (6 bases). From germline, CDR1 is LGHNA and CDR2 YSLEER. This CDR3 comprises 16 residues. The CDR3 nucleotides read TGCACCAGCAGCCCAATCCTGGGGGGCTCCTACAATGAGCAGTTCTTC. This encodes CTSSPILGGSYNEQFF.

V gene TRBV5-4 combines with J gene TRBJ2-2; 13 bases fit TRBD2. Germline CDR1 is SGHNT and CDR2 is YYREEE (reference sequence). The trim removed 4 bases at V and 0 bases at J, leaving 3 bases unmatched. This CDR3 comprises 17 residues. CDR3 DNA: TGTGCCAGCAGCGTGGGACTAGCGGGGTCGAACACCGGGGAGCTGTTTTTT. This sequence encodes CASSVGLAGSNTGELFF.

In its sample, this clonotype was seen a few times. The V and J genes are TRBV7-2 and TRBJ1-2; no firm D call. Trimming removed 1 base from V and 7 bases from J, with 7 bases in between. The CDR3 extends over 12 amino acids. The germline V gene has CDR1 SGHTA and CDR2 FQGNSA. CDR3 loop: CASSLDLPGYTF. The CDR3 coding sequence is TGTGCCAGCAGCTTAGATCTCCCTGGCTACACCTTC.

V usage is TRBV20-1 and J usage is TRBJ2-7, with a possible D match to TRBD2 (6 bases). V was shortened by 6 bases and J by 5 bases, with 14 bases between the two germline ends. CDR1 is DFQATT and CDR2 is SNEGSKA in the germline V gene (reference sequence). The CDR3 spans 12 residues. The CDR3, as DNA: TGCAGTGCCGGACGGGGGACGAACGAGCAGTACGTC. Translated, it gives CSAGRGTNEQYV.

The chain uses TRBV12-3 or TRBV12-4 and TRBJ1-5; D unresolved. The CDR3 is made up of 15 amino acids. The V end was cut by 6 bases, the J end by 3 bases, with 15 bases between. The CDR3: CASSQDGSFNQPQHF. The CDR3 bases are TGTGCCAGCAGCCAGGACGGAAGTTTCAATCAGCCCCAGCATTTT.

This clonotype came up a few times. This chain links TRBV5-1 with TRBJ1-1, with TRBD1 matching over 8 bases. CDR1 is SGHRS and CDR2 is YFSETQ in the germline V gene. Trimming removed 3 bases from V and 8 bases from J; junction bases left unmatched: 9. The CDR3 runs to 14 residues. Here the CDR3 reads CASSSGQGLSEAFF. The CDR3 region has the DNA TGCGCCAGCAGCTCCGGACAGGGACTTTCCGAAGCTTTCTTT.

The V gene is TRBV7-2, the J gene TRBJ2-5, with TRBD1 identical over 8 bases. From germline, CDR1 is SGHTA and CDR2 FQGNSA. V dropped 3 bases and J dropped 2; count of bases not matched to a gene: 8. The CDR3 length is 16 residues. This CDR3 reads CASSLSTGVGQETQYF. The CDR3, as DNA: TGTGCCAGCAGCTTGTCGACAGGGGTGGGGCAAGAGACCCAGTACTTC.

The chain is built from TRBV11-2 and TRBJ1-2, with TRBD1 as a possible D gene (6 bases). This CDR3 spans 15 amino acids. The germline V gene has CDR1 SGHAT and CDR2 FQNNGV. Trimming pared 5 bases from V and 4 bases from J, leaving 17 bases between. The CDR3 DNA reads TGTGCCAGCAGCCAGCCTGGCGGGGGCAGCTATGGCTACACCTTC. Its protein product is CASSQPGGGSYGYTF.

This clonotype was counted a few times. CDR3 sequence: CASSRGSQETQYF. CDR3 bases: TGTGCCAGCAGCAGGGGGTCCCAAGAGACCCAGTACTTC. This chain links TRBV7-9 with TRBJ2-5; D may be TRBD1 (6 bases). CDR3 length: 13 amino acids. V dropped 5 bases and J dropped 1 base, with 8 bases sitting between them. From germline, CDR1 is SEHNR and CDR2 FQNEAQ (reference sequence).

This sequence joins TRBV24-1 and TRBJ2-5; D is unclear. CDR1 KGHDR and CDR2 SFDVKD come from the germline V gene. CDR3 length: 15 residues. V dropped 4 bases and J dropped 3 bases, with 14 bases sitting between them. The CDR3 region is CATSDPKLGEETQYF. Written as DNA, the CDR3 is TGTGCCACCAGTGACCCAAAATTGGGCGAAGAGACCCAGTACTTC.

This clonotype was recorded at least ten times. This chain uses TRBV29-1 with TRBJ2-5; D is ambiguous. The ends were cut back, 4 bases at V and 3 bases at J, with 9 bases in the middle. This CDR3 has 12 amino acids. Germline lookup yields CDR1 SQVTM and CDR2 ANQGSEA. The DNA for the CDR3 is TGCAGCGTTGTATCCAGCAAAGAGACCCAGTACTTC. It translates to CSVVSSKETQYF.

The J gene is TRBJ2-2, the V gene TRBV6-6; TRBD2 matches at 9 bases. The germline V gene encodes CDR1 MNHNY and CDR2 SVGAGI (reference sequence). Unmatched junction bases numbered 5, after V lost 3 bases and J lost 0 bases. This CDR3 region has 17 residues. Here the CDR3 reads CASSYGRGGANTGELFF. CDR3 DNA sequence: TGTGCCAGCAGTTATGGCCGCGGGGGGGCGAACACCGGGGAGCTGTTTTTT.

The sample holds many counts of this clonotype. The chain uses TRBV5-1 and TRBJ2-4; unclear D gene. V was trimmed by 0 bases and J by 8 bases, leaving 9 bases between them. The CDR3 is made up of 13 amino acids. From germline, CDR1 is SGHRS and CDR2 YFSETQ. As DNA, the CDR3 is TGCGCCAGCAGCTTGGCGTCTGAGGACATTCAGTACTTC. This translates into CASSLASEDIQYF.

This clonotype was seen ten or more times. This chain joins TRBV20-1 and TRBJ2-2; D not certain. The germline V and J ends were trimmed by 1 base and 0 bases, with 12 bases remaining between them. Germline values: CDR1 DFQATT, CDR2 SNEGSKA (reference sequence). This CDR3 region has 16 residues. The CDR3 here is CSARGNTRSNTGELFF. The CDR3 DNA is TGCAGTGCTAGAGGAAATACTCGGTCGAACACCGGGGAGCTGTTTTTT.

This clonotype appeared a few times. The chain has TRBV6-5 and TRBJ2-3; tentative D call: TRBD2 (6 bases). Looked up from germline, CDR1 is MNHEY and CDR2 is SVGAGI. V was shortened by 8 bases and J by 0 bases, with 12 bases between the two germline ends. The CDR3 spans 14 residues. The CDR3: CASGRRESTDTQYF. CDR3 nucleotide sequence: TGTGCCAGCGGCCGACGGGAGAGCACAGATACGCAGTATTTT.

This clonotype was observed many times. V usage is TRBV5-1 and J usage is TRBJ2-2, with D perhaps matching TRBD1 (6 bases). CDR3 length: 16 residues. V was clipped by 2 bases and J by 1 base, with 12 bases between them. The germline V gene encodes CDR1 SGHRS and CDR2 YFSETQ. The CDR3 spells CASSFRLTGNTGELFF. CDR3 DNA: TGCGCCAGCAGCTTTAGACTGACAGGGAACACCGGGGAGCTGTTTTTT.

The J gene is TRBJ2-5, the V gene TRBV4-2; 8 bases are a match to TRBD1. Germline V CDR1 and CDR2: LGHNA, YNFKEQ. Trimming cost V 4 bases and J 0 bases; bases outside gene matches: 22. The CDR3 consists of 21 residues. The CDR3 bases are TGTGCCAGCAGCCCCGGACAGGGAAACATTGTGGGGACTCCGTACCAAGAGACCCAGTACTTC. As protein: CASSPGQGNIVGTPYQETQYF.

This clonotype was counted at least ten times. The genes are TRBV20-1 and TRBJ2-1; the D gene is possibly TRBD2 (5 bases). CDR3 length: 15 residues. Trimming left V 5 bases short and J 2 bases short, with 16 bases between. CDR1 and CDR2 (germline): DFQATT, SNEGSKA (reference sequence). CDR3 in DNA: TGCAGTGCTCGACCCTCTCACGGGGCCTACAATGAGCAGTTCTTC. Protein: CSARPSHGAYNEQFF.